A selection of T cell receptor beta chains follows, all from one sample in a study of read filtering for tumor transcriptome and immune sequencing. MiXCR was run by TCRdb on the reads, yielding one entry per CDR3 protein. Among tens of thousands of distinct CDR3 sequences listed, roughly 18% were seen once. The sequenced sample was a population of CD138-negative cells sorted from bone marrow. Receptor source: a donor aged 40 or over with multiple myeloma. Each CDR3 is given with its conserved first and last residue. A D gene is named only where the DNA matches it firmly. The size entry is marked missing in some rows and otherwise reads once, few, many or a size class.

>TRBD1|15|TRBV11-2|many|TRBJ2-5
CASSRTTGVQETQYF
TGTGCCAGCAGCCGAACGACAGGGGTCCAAGAGACCCAGTACTTC
>.|14|TRBV5-5|many|TRBJ1-4
CASSFDPTNEKLFF
TGTGCCAGCAGCTTTGACCCAACTAATGAAAAACTGTTTTTT
>TRBD2|16|TRBV5-1|many|TRBJ2-5
CASSLARSGGRETQYF
TGCGCCAGCAGCTTGGCCAGAAGCGGGGGGCGAGAGACCCAGTACTTC
>.|14|TRBV20-1|many|TRBJ1-1
CSAREWGSSAEAFF
TGCAGTGCTAGAGAGTGGGGATCGTCCGCTGAAGCTTTCTTT
>.|16|TRBV6-2/TRBV6-3|many|TRBJ2-1
CASTRPSRGAYNEQFF
TGTGCCAGCACCCGACCTTCTCGGGGGGCTTACAATGAGCAGTTCTTC
>.|13|TRBV2|many|TRBJ2-7
CASQVIKGYEQYF
TGTGCCAGCCAGGTCATAAAAGGCTACGAGCAGTACTTC
>TRBD2|12|TRBV6-2/TRBV6-3|many|TRBJ2-1
CASRLAGREQFF
TGTGCCAGCAGACTAGCGGGACGTGAGCAGTTCTTC
>.|17|TRBV12-3/TRBV12-4|many|TRBJ1-4
CASSFSLGGATNEKLFF
TGTGCCAGCAGTTTTTCTCTCGGAGGGGCAACTAATGAAAAACTGTTTTTT
>TRBD2|14|TRBV25-1|once|TRBJ2-1
CASSETSVYNEQFF
TGTGCCAGCAGTGAGACTAGCGTCTACAACGAGCAGTTCTTC
>.|13|TRBV25-1|.|TRBJ2-2
CASSEYKIGELFF
TGTGCCAGCAGTGAATATAAAATCGGGGAGCTGTTTTTT
>TRBD1|14|TRBV12-3/TRBV12-4|.|TRBJ2-2
CASRGTGPTGELFF
TGTGCCAGCAGGGGGACAGGCCCCACCGGGGAGCTGTTTTTT
>TRBD1|15|TRBV12-3/TRBV12-4|few|TRBJ2-3
CASSPQGQESDTQYF
TGTGCCAGCAGTCCCCAGGGACAGGAGTCAGATACGCAGTATTTT
>.|15|TRBV30|few|TRBJ2-4
CAWKIGTSSRYIQYF
TGTGCCTGGAAGATCGGGACAAGTAGCCGATACATTCAGTACTTC
>.|17|TRBV7-9|many|TRBJ2-7
CASSSQKNLRGTYEQYF
TGTGCCAGCAGCAGCCAGAAGAACTTGAGGGGAACATACGAGCAGTACTTC
>.|13|TRBV29-1|many|TRBJ1-1
CSVTWTGNTEAFF
TGCAGCGTTACCTGGACGGGGAACACTGAAGCTTTCTTT
>.|12|TRBV19|many|TRBJ1-1
CASSIGKSEAFF
TGTGCCAGTAGTATAGGAAAGAGTGAAGCTTTCTTT
>TRBD1|15|TRBV2|many|TRBJ2-2
CASSPGQGYDGELFF
TGTGCCAGCAGCCCCGGACAGGGCTACGACGGGGAGCTGTTTTTT
>.|13|TRBV5-1|.|TRBJ2-7
CASSVTTDYEQYF
TGCGCCAGCAGCGTTACGACAGACTACGAGCAGTACTTC
>TRBD1|15|TRBV5-6|many|TRBJ2-7
CASSLQGAPDYEQYF
TGTGCCAGCAGCTTACAGGGGGCTCCGGACTACGAGCAGTACTTC
>.|18|TRBV7-8|many|TRBJ2-2
CASSLGSGGSLNTGELFF
TGTGCCAGCAGCTTAGGGAGTGGGGGGTCATTAAACACCGGGGAGCTGTTTTTT
>.|16|TRBV5-4|.|TRBJ2-3
CASSLGVTGTTDTQYF
TGTGCCAGCAGCTTGGGGGTGACAGGTACCACAGATACGCAGTATTTT
>.|14|TRBV7-6|few|TRBJ1-1
CASTSREVNTEAFF
TGTGCCAGCACCTCCCGGGAGGTGAACACTGAAGCTTTCTTT
>TRBD2|18|TRBV7-6|many|TRBJ2-1
CASSPRGLAEISYNEQFF
TGTGCCAGCAGCCCCCGCGGACTAGCGGAAATATCCTACAATGAGCAGTTCTTC
>.|13|TRBV15|few|TRBJ1-1
CATSELGATEAFF
TGTGCCACCAGCGAGCTCGGTGCCACTGAAGCTTTCTTT
>.|15|TRBV20-1|many|TRBJ2-5
CSARILKTVGETQYF
TGCAGTGCTAGAATCCTAAAGACAGTTGGAGAGACCCAGTACTTC
>TRBD2|15|TRBV5-1|many|TRBJ2-7
CASSVNSGSSYEQYF
TGCGCCAGCAGCGTCAATAGCGGGAGCTCCTACGAGCAGTACTTC
>TRBD1|14|TRBV29-1|many|TRBJ2-5
CSVATGGALETQYF
TGCAGCGTTGCCACAGGGGGCGCGTTGGAGACCCAGTACTTC
>TRBD1|15|TRBV15|few|TRBJ2-1
CATSRLRQGYNEQFF
TGTGCCACCAGCAGGCTGAGACAGGGGTACAATGAGCAGTTCTTC
>.|15|TRBV11-3|many|TRBJ2-1
CASSLVSGPDNEQFF
TGTGCCAGCAGCTTAGTATCAGGGCCCGACAATGAGCAGTTCTTC
>.|16|TRBV7-2|many|TRBJ2-2
CASSREPSSSPGELFF
TGTGCCAGCAGTCGAGAGCCTAGCTCTAGCCCCGGGGAGCTGTTTTTT
>.|18|TRBV28|many|TRBJ1-1
CASSYPLGGGLMNTEAFF
TGTGCCAGCAGTTACCCACTTGGAGGGGGACTCATGAACACTGAAGCTTTCTTT
>.|14|TRBV20-1|many|TRBJ1-1
CSALGPEMNTEAFF
TGCAGTGCCCTCGGACCGGAGATGAACACTGAAGCTTTCTTT
>.|14|TRBV20-1|many|TRBJ2-7
CSAFTGISSYEQYF
TGCAGTGCTTTCACAGGGATAAGCTCCTACGAGCAGTACTTC
>.|13|TRBV15|many|TRBJ2-3
CATSRAGSDTQYF
TGTGCCACCAGCAGGGCAGGGTCAGATACGCAGTATTTT
>TRBD2|16|TRBV5-1|many|TRBJ2-3
CASSDLLAGGTDTQYF
TGCGCCAGCAGCGACTTACTAGCGGGAGGCACAGATACGCAGTATTTT
>TRBD2|16|TRBV14|many|TRBJ2-2
CASSHRTSGLTGELFF
TGTGCCAGCAGCCATCGGACTAGCGGACTCACCGGGGAGCTGTTTTTT
>TRBD1|19|TRBV10-3|.|TRBJ1-2
CAINPGTGDTLRIDYGYTF
TGTGCCATCAATCCCGGGACAGGGGACACCTTACGAATAGACTATGGCTACACCTTC
>.|16|TRBV6-2/TRBV6-3|.|TRBJ2-5
CASSPPGAQIRETQYF
TGTGCCAGCAGCCCCCCGGGGGCCCAGATTAGGGAGACCCAGTACTTC
>.|18|TRBV24-1|.|TRBJ2-3
CATSLPTATGPSTDTQYF
TGTGCCACCAGCCTCCCGACCGCCACAGGTCCTAGCACAGATACGCAGTATTTT
>.|15|TRBV12-3/TRBV12-4|many|TRBJ2-1
CASSPDSIRYNEQFF
TGTGCCAGCAGCCCCGACAGTATCCGGTACAATGAGCAGTTCTTC
>.|15|TRBV7-9|many|TRBJ2-6
CASSQLTSGANVLTF
TGTGCCAGCAGCCAACTAACATCTGGGGCCAACGTCCTGACTTTC
>TRBD1|13|TRBV29-1|many|TRBJ2-5
CSVGDRGQETQYF
TGCAGCGTCGGGGACAGGGGCCAAGAGACCCAGTACTTC
>TRBD1|12|TRBV7-9|few|TRBJ1-2
CARMTGNYGYTF
TGTGCCAGGATGACAGGGAACTATGGCTACACCTTC
>.|14|TRBV5-6|few|TRBJ2-2
CASRSTGNTGELFF
TGTGCCAGCAGGTCAACAGGGAACACCGGGGAGCTGTTTTTT
>.|13|TRBV24-1|.|TRBJ2-7
CATSDLLGREQYF
TGTGCCACCAGTGACCTTCTTGGGCGCGAGCAGTACTTC
>.|12|TRBV6-6|many|TRBJ1-5
CASSNGGQPQHF
TGTGCCAGCTCTAATGGGGGCCAGCCCCAGCATTTT
>.|15|TRBV12-2|many|TRBJ1-1
CASRSQQERDPEAFF
TGTGCAAGTCGCTCTCAACAGGAAAGGGACCCTGAAGCTTTCTTT
>TRBD1|16|TRBV7-3|many|TRBJ2-2
CASSTIGQENTGELFF
TGTGCCAGCAGCACTATTGGACAGGAGAACACCGGGGAGCTGTTTTTT